Listed here are 12 T cell receptor beta chains from one sample, sequenced in a study of blood T cells in healthy people across ages. Sample-barcoded 5' priming and a J-beta primer mix drove a second PCR of 7 to 11 cycles. Each CDR3 protein gets one entry after TCRdb re-called the 5' RACE reads with MiXCR. The data show 600,000 to 800,000 distinct CDR3 sequences, under 25% seen once. The sequencing input was blood. Receptors were obtained from a man aged 65-85 years in good health.

The V gene is TRBV18, the J gene TRBJ2-5; D is unresolved. The J call could be wrong; TRBJ2-7 is a better fit for the DNA end. Germline CDR1 is KGHSH and CDR2 is LQKENI. The CDR3 contains 14 residues. As DNA, the CDR3 is TGTGCCAGCTCACCACCGTACTCTTCCTACGAGCAGTACTTC. Its protein is CASSPPYSSYEQYF.

CDR3 protein: CSGRGGNYGYTF. The CDR3 nucleotides are TGCAGTGGGAGGGGGGGAAACTATGGCTACACCTTC. This chain uses TRBV20-1 with TRBJ1-2, with D possibly matching TRBD1 (6 bases). CDR1 DFQATT and CDR2 SNEGSKA come from the germline V gene (reference sequence). V lost 7 bases and J lost 2, with 11 bases in between. The CDR3 totals 12 residues.

The J gene is TRBJ2-7, the V gene TRBV9; 7 nucleotides agree with TRBD1. This CDR3 is built from 14 residues. Per the germline V gene, CDR1 is SGDLS and CDR2 is YYNGEE. V was pared by 4 bases and J by 5 bases, with 9 bases of the junction left unmatched. This chain's CDR3 is CASSQGTGADEQYF. The CDR3 DNA reads as TGTGCCAGCAGCCAAGGAACAGGGGCCGACGAGCAGTACTTC.

This clonotype was seen a handful of times. J is TRBJ2-7 and V is TRBV7-8; D possibly corresponds to TRBD1 (5 bases). Trimming took 8 bases from V and 2 from J, leaving 10 bases between them. Germline values: CDR1 SGHVS, CDR2 FQNEAQ. The CDR3 is 12 residues long. The CDR3: CASGTRAYEQYF. CDR3 nucleotide sequence: TGTGCCAGCGGCACCAGGGCCTACGAGCAGTACTTC.

The chain employs TRBV7-4 and TRBJ1-4; possible D gene TRBD1, 5 bases. Germline loops: CDR1 SGHVT, CDR2 SQSDAQ. This CDR3 comprises 13 residues. V shed 1 base and J shed 13 bases, with 13 bases lying between them. CDR3 sequence: CASSLVAAGRLFF. The CDR3 DNA is TGTGCCAGCAGCTTAGTAGCAGCAGGGCGACTGTTTTTT.

This clonotype was seen a handful of times. The genes are TRBV10-3 and TRBJ2-7, with 13 nucleotides matching TRBD2. V shed 3 bases, J shed 3 bases, and the junction held 5 bases outside the gene matches. CDR1 and CDR2 (germline): ENHRY, SYGVKD. The CDR3 spans 16 residues. The CDR3 DNA reads TGTGCCATCAGTGACCCTACTAGCGGGAGGGACTACGAGCAGTACTTC. It translates to CAISDPTSGRDYEQYF.

J is TRBJ2-1 and V is TRBV12-3 or TRBV12-4, with TRBD2 matching over 15 bases. The CDR3 covers 16 residues. V lost 6 bases and J lost 7; bases outside the gene matches: 7. CDR3 protein: CASRAGTSGGRNEQFF. The CDR3 nucleotides read TGTGCCAGCAGGGCCGGGACTAGCGGGGGGAGGAATGAGCAGTTCTTC.

This clonotype was observed a handful of times. It may be a read error: a sequence one base away is much more abundant. The chain combines TRBV29-1 with TRBJ2-5; the D is unclear. This CDR3 is built from 12 residues. The germline V gene has CDR1 SQVTM and CDR2 ANQGSEA. The CDR3 region is CSVAFGLETRYF. The CDR3 region has the DNA TGCAGCGTCGCTTTCGGGTTAGAGACCCGGTACTTC.

This clonotype has a count of ten or more. This sequence joins TRBV5-6 and TRBJ2-5; D not resolved. The V end lost 0 bases, the J end lost 3 bases, and 6 bases lay between the germline ends. The CDR3 spans 13 residues. CDR1 SGHDT and CDR2 YYEEEE come from the germline V gene. The CDR3, as DNA: TGTGCCAGCAGCTTGGGAAGGAAAGAGACCCAGTACTTC. Translation gives CASSLGRKETQYF.

The chain combines TRBV15 with TRBJ1-2; TRBD1 might be the D (5 bases). V was clipped by 1 base and J by 7 bases, with 13 bases between them. The germline CDR1 and CDR2 sequences are LNHNV and YYDKDF (reference sequence). This CDR3 has 14 amino acids. CDR3 sequence reads: CATSRGLGLGGYTF. CDR3 bases: TGTGCCACCAGCAGAGGTTTGGGGCTGGGTGGCTACACCTTC.

This clonotype was detected only a few times. This chain uses TRBV21-1 with TRBJ2-2; the listed D gene, TRBD2, was not tested against the DNA. TRBV21-1 has pseudogene status. This CDR3 has 16 residues. The CDR3 loop is CASSKALAGAVGELFF. CDR3 nucleotide sequence: TGTGCCAGCAGCAAAGCCCTAGCGGGAGCCGTCGGGGAGCTGTTTTTT.

This clonotype turned up a few times. This sequence joins TRBV14 and TRBJ2-1; D not resolved. This CDR3 contains 16 residues. The germline V gene encodes CDR1 SGHDN and CDR2 FVKESK. V dropped 1 base and J dropped 0 bases, with 10 bases sitting between them. CDR3 sequence (DNA): TGTGCCAGCAGCCAAGTTTGGCCAGGCTCCTACAATGAGCAGTTCTTC. This sequence encodes CASSQVWPGSYNEQFF.